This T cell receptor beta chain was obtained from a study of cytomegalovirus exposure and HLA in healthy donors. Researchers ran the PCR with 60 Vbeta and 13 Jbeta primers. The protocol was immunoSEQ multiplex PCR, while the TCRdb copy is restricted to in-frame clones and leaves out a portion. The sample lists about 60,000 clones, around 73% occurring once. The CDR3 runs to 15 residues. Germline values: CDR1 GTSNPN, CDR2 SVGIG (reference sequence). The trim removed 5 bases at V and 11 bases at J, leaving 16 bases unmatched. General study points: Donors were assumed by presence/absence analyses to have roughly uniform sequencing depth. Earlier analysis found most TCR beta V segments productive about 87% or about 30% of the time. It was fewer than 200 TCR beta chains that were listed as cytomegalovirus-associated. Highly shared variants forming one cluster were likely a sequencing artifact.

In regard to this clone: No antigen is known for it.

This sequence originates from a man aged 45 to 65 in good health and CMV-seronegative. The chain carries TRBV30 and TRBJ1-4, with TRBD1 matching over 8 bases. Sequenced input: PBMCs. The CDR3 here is CAWATDRGGGMKLFF. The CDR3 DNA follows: TGTGCCTGGGCAACAGACAGGGGCGGGGGAATGAAACTGTTTTTT.